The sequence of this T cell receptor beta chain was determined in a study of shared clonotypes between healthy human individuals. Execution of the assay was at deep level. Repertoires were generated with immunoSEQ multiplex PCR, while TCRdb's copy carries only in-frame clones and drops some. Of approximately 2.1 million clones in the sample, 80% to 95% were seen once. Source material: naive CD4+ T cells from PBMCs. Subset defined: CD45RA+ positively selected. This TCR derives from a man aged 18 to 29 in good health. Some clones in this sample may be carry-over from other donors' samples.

The CDR3 here is CASSQAGLAELATKNIQYF. The CDR3 DNA follows: TGTGCCAGCAGCCAAGCCGGACTAGCTGAGCTGGCGACCAAAAACATTCAGTACTTC. This sequence joins TRBV4-2 and TRBJ2-4; 8 nucleotides line up with TRBD2. Losses at the gene ends were 1 base for V and 2 bases for J; bases not matched to a gene: 13. The CDR3 sequence is 19 residues long. The germline gives CDR1 LGHNA, CDR2 YNFKEQ.